The T cell receptor (beta chain) under discussion was sequenced for a study of T cells after posttransplantation cyclophosphamide. Whole-study results and caveats: Later blood repertoires were often dominated by clones from the donor CD8+ memory compartment.

In regard to this clone: Its antigen is unknown.

Profiling relied on immunoSEQ multiplex PCR, and the TCRdb table lists in-frame clones only, not all of them. Of about 28,000 clones in the sample, 86% were seen once. The origin of this receptor is a man aged 45-60 years. Sample: PBMCs.

CDR3 coding DNA: TGTGCCAGCAGCCGCGGACAGGTTTATAGAGAGACCCAGTACTTC. Encoded protein: CASSRGQVYRETQYF. The chain links TRBV5-4 to TRBJ2-5; 7 positions match TRBD1. V shed 4 bases and J 4 bases; nucleotides not matched to a gene: 10. The CDR3 totals 15 residues. Germline CDR1 reads SGHNT; CDR2 reads YYREEE (reference sequence). Filled out from reference TRBV5-4 and TRBJ2-5, the complete variable domain reads ETGVTQSPTHLIKTRGQQVTLRCSSQSGHNTVSWYQQALGQGPQFIFQYYREEENGRGNFPPRFSGLQFPNYSSELNVNALELDDSALYLCASSRGQVYRETQYFGPGTRLLVL.